The source of this T cell receptor beta chain is a study of T cell repertoires in cytomegalovirus infection. General study findings and limits: There were HLA-C-restricted CMV-specific TCR beta clonotypes dominating the ex vivo response.

MiXCR, run by TCRdb on the reads, gives a single entry per CDR3 protein. The sample shows around 540,000 distinct CDR3 sequences, 30% to 40% of them seen only once. This clonotype occurred once. The antigen is unknown. The CDR3 is 15 residues long. V was pared by 0 bases and J by 6 bases, with 3 bases of the junction left unmatched. The germline gives CDR1 MNHNY, CDR2 SVGAGI (reference sequence). The sequence derives from a human donor in good health (CMV status not recorded). Some clones in this sample may be carry-over from other donors' samples. This chain links TRBV6-6 with TRBJ2-5; TRBD2 matches 11 bases. Sample: cultured PBMCs, taken from culture after CMV antigen stimulation. Here the CDR3 reads CASSYSTSGMKTQYF. The CDR3 nucleotides read TGTGCCAGCAGTTACTCGACTAGCGGGATGAAGACCCAGTACTTC.